These 8 T cell receptor beta chains were sequenced from one sample in a study of neoadjuvant nivolumab and ipilimumab in lung cancer. Data came from immunoSEQ multiplex PCR; TCRdb stores just in-frame clones and leaves some out. Of 25,000 to 30,000 clones listed, over 80% are singletons. The specimen was peripheral blood, collected before neoadjuvant nivolumab, alone or with ipilimumab. The receptors shown here come from an adult with non-small cell lung cancer.

This sequence joins TRBV6-5 and TRBJ2-7; no reliable D call. CDR3 length: 12 residues. Germline V gene lookup returns CDR1 MNHEY and CDR2 SVGAGI. Trimming cost V 5 bases and J 2 bases, with 7 bases left between them. The CDR3 spells CASSDNTYEQYF. CDR3 DNA sequence: TGTGCCAGCAGTGATAATACCTACGAGCAGTACTTC.

The rearrangement joins TRBV29-1 to TRBJ2-5; 8 positions match TRBD1. This CDR3 contains 14 residues. The germline V gene has CDR1 SQVTM and CDR2 ANQGSEA. V lost 4 bases to trimming and J lost 4 bases; unmatched junction nucleotides: 8. The CDR3 region has the DNA TGCAGCGTTGCGTCAGACAGGGGATTAGAGACCCAGTACTTC. Its protein product is CSVASDRGLETQYF.

Only a few counts were recorded for this clone. The rearrangement uses TRBV4-2 and TRBJ2-1; D call uncertain. The CDR3 contains 14 residues. V lost 1 base and J 6 bases, leaving 10 bases between the germline ends. Germline assignment: CDR1 LGHNA and CDR2 YNFKEQ. This CDR3 is CASSQAWQINEQFF. CDR3 coding DNA: TGTGCCAGCAGCCAAGCCTGGCAGATCAATGAGCAGTTCTTC.

The rearrangement joins TRBV19 to TRBJ1-4; the D is unclear. Trimming cost V 7 bases and J 6 bases, with 24 bases left between them. CDR1 is LNHDA, CDR2 SQIVND, per germline (reference sequence). This CDR3 spans 17 amino acids. This CDR3 is CASKGRAAPSRYEKLFF. CDR3 bases: TGTGCCAGTAAAGGCCGGGCAGCCCCATCCCGATATGAAAAACTGTTTTTT.

The V and J genes are TRBV2 and TRBJ2-1, with 8 positions matching TRBD1. The CDR3 covers 15 residues. Trimming at V came to 4 bases and at J to 10 bases, leaving 12 bases not matched to a gene. Looked up from germline, CDR1 is SNHLY and CDR2 is FYNNEI. CDR3 residues: CASSAQGQAGSEQFF. CDR3 DNA sequence: TGTGCCAGCAGTGCACAGGGACAGGCAGGGTCCGAGCAGTTCTTC.

The V and J genes are TRBV10-1 and TRBJ2-2, with D possibly being TRBD1 or TRBD2 (6 bases each). The V and J ends lost 5 bases and 6 bases respectively, with 10 bases between them. The CDR3 has 13 amino acids. CDR1 is WNHNN, CDR2 SYGVQD, per germline (reference sequence). The CDR3 nucleotides are TGCGCCAGCAGTAAAGGGGGGTCCGGGGAGCTGTTTTTT. The encoded protein is CASSKGGSGELFF.

CDR3 bases: TGTGCCAGCAGCTTACGGACTAGCGGGGAAGAGACCCAGTACTTC. Translating it yields CASSLRTSGEETQYF. The V call is TRBV11-1, the J call TRBJ2-5, with 12 bases aligning to TRBD2. There are 15 residues in the CDR3. Germline-derived CDR1 and CDR2 are SGHAT and FQDESV (reference sequence). The V and J ends lost 2 bases and 3 bases, in that order; junction bases with no gene match: 1. Full variable domain (missing parts from reference TRBV11-1 and TRBJ2-5): EAEVAQSPRYKITEKSQAVAFWCDPISGHATLYWYRQILGQGPELLVQFQDESVVDDSQLPKDRFSAERLKGVDSTLKIQPAELGDSAMYLCASSLRTSGEETQYFGPGTRLLVL.

This clone came up a few times. The chain links TRBV2 to TRBJ2-1, with a possible D match to TRBD2 (5 bases). The CDR3 has 14 amino acids. V shed 3 bases and J shed 7 bases, with 13 bases lying between them. Germline V lookup: CDR1 SNHLY, CDR2 FYNNEI. CDR3 amino acids: CASSDYLSGNEQFF. CDR3 DNA: TGTGCCAGCAGTGACTATCTTTCGGGAAATGAGCAGTTCTTC.